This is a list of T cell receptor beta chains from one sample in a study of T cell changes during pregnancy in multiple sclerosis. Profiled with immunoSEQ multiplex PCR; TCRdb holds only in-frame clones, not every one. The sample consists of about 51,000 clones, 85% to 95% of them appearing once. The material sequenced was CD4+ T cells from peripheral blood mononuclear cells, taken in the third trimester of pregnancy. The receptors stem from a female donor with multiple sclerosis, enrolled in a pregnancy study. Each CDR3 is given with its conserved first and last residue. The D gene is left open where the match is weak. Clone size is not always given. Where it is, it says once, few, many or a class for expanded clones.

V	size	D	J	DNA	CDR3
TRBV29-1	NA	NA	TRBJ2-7	TGCAGCGTTGAATCGGGGTTGGAGTACGAGCAGTACTTC	CSVESGLEYEQYF
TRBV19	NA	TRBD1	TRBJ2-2	TGTGCCAGTATGGGGGGACAGGGGTTTGGCGGGGAGCTGTTTTTT	CASMGGQGFGGELFF
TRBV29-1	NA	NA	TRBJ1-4	TGCAGCGTGGGGGTCGGAGGGGAGTATGAAAAACTGTTTTTT	CSVGVGGEYEKLFF
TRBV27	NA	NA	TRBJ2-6	TGTGCCAGCAGCCTGACAGTGACCCTCTCTGGGGCCAACGTCCTGACTTTC	CASSLTVTLSGANVLTF
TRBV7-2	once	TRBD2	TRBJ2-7	TGTGCCAGCAGCTTAGGGGTAGCGGGAGGGGGTAATGAAGAGCAGTACTTC	CASSLGVAGGGNEEQYF
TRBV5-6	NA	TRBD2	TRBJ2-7	TGTGCCAGCAGCTTGCGACGACTAGCGGACTCCTACGAGCAGTACTTC	CASSLRRLADSYEQYF
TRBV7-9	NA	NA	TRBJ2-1	TGTGCCAGCAGCCCCGAAGGGGGTGAGCAGTTCTTC	CASSPEGGEQFF
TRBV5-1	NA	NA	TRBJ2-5	TGCGCCAGCAGCTTGCTCGGACAATTACAAGAGACCCAGTACTTC	CASSLLGQLQETQYF
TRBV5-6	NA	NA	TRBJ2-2	TGTGCCAGCAGCTTTATTCTCCTCGCGCCCGGGGAGCTGTTTTTT	CASSFILLAPGELFF
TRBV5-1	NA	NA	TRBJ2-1	TGCGCCAGCAGTTTGGGAGACAAGAGCTCCTACAATGAGCAGTTCTTC	CASSLGDKSSYNEQFF
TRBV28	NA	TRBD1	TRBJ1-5	TGTGCCAGCAGTATGGGACAGGGCCCTCAGCCCCAGCATTTT	CASSMGQGPQPQHF
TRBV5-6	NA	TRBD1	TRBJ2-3	TGTGCCAGCAGCCAAGACAGGGGGGTCAGAGATACGCAGTATTTT	CASSQDRGVRDTQYF
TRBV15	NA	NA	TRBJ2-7	TGTGCCACCAGCAGAGAGTTCGGAGGGGAGCAGTACTTC	CATSREFGGEQYF
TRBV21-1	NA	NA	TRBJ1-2	TGTGCCAGCAGCAATGCCGGGACAGGGGGGTATGGCTACACCTTC	CASSNAGTGGYGYTF
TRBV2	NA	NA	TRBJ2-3	TGTGCCAGCAGCCCGCAGGGGTTCAGCACAGATACGCAGTATTTT	CASSPQGFSTDTQYF
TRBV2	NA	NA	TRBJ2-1	TGTGCCAGCAAATTTATCAATGAGCAGTTCTTC	CASKFINEQFF
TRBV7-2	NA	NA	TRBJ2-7	TGTGCCAGCACCCCGGGACAACACTACGAGCAGTACTTC	CASTPGQHYEQYF
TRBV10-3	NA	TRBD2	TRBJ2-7	TGTGCCATCAGTAAAGGGACTAGCGACGCCTACGAGCAGTACTTC	CAISKGTSDAYEQYF
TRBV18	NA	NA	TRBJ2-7	TGTGCCAGCTCACCCTCCGGGAACGAGCAGTACTTC	CASSPSGNEQYF
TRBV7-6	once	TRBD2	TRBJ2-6	TGTGCCAGCAGCCCGGGGGGCGGGAGGCCCTCTGGGGCCAACGTCCTGACTTTC	CASSPGGGRPSGANVLTF
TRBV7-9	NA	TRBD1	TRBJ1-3	TGTGCCAGCAGCTCCGGGACAGGGACTGGAAACACCATATATTTT	CASSSGTGTGNTIYF
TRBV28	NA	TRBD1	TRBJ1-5	TGTGCCAGCGCTTTTGTCCCCGGGACAGGGACGAAAAGCCAGCCCCAGCATTTT	CASAFVPGTGTKSQPQHF
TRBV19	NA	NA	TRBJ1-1	TGTGCCAGTAGTATGGGCGGGGCGGGGCGTAGCACTGAAGCTTTCTTT	CASSMGGAGRSTEAFF
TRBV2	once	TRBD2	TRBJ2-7	TGTGCCAGCAGTAATAGCGGGTCGGGCGAGCAGTACTTC	CASSNSGSGEQYF
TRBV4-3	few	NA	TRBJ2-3	TGCGCCAGCAGCCGCGGGGACTTCGACTTTACAGATACGCAGTATTTT	CASSRGDFDFTDTQYF
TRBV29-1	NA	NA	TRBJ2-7	TGCAGCGTTGAAGACCCAGGGTTCTCCTACGAGCAGTACTTC	CSVEDPGFSYEQYF
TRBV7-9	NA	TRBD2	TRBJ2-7	TGTGCCAGCAGCTCAGGACTAGCGGGAGTCGAGCAGTACTTC	CASSSGLAGVEQYF
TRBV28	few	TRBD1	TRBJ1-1	TGTGCCAGTAGGAACAGGGGATTCCGAGCTTTCTTT	CASRNRGFRAFF
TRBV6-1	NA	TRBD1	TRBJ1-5	TGTGCCAGCAGTCCACGACAGGGAGCCCAGCCCCAGCATTTT	CASSPRQGAQPQHF
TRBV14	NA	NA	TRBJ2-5	TGTGCCAGCAGCCGGATAGCCCAAGAGACCCAGTACTTC	CASSRIAQETQYF
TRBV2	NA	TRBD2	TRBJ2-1	TGTGCCAGCAGTGGGTCTAGCGGTCTGAATGAGCAGTTCTTC	CASSGSSGLNEQFF
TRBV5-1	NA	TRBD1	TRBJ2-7	TGCGCCAGTCGACAGGGGTCCTACGAGCAGTACTTC	CASRQGSYEQYF
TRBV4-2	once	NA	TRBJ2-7	TGTGCCAGCAGCCTAGGACACGGACAGCCCTCCTACGAGCAGTACTTC	CASSLGHGQPSYEQYF
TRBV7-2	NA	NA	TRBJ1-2	TGTGCCAGCAGCTCTCAGGGAACCACTAACTATGGCTACACCTTC	CASSSQGTTNYGYTF
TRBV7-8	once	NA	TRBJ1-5	TGTGCCAGCAGCCCTAGACAGGACTATCAGCCCCAGCATTTT	CASSPRQDYQPQHF
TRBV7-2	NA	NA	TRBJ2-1	TGTGCCAGCAGCATTTTCCTACAGGGGAGGTACAATGAGCAGTTCTTC	CASSIFLQGRYNEQFF
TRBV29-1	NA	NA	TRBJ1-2	TGCAGCGTTGAGAGGGTCTATGGCTACACCTTC	CSVERVYGYTF
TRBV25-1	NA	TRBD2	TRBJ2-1	TGTGCCAGCAGTGAGGCCTTAGCGGGAGTGAATGAGCAGTTCTTC	CASSEALAGVNEQFF
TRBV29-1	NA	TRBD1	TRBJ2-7	TGCAGCGTTGTTAATCAGGGGGTGGGCTACGAGCAGTACTTC	CSVVNQGVGYEQYF
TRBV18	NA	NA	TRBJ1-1	TGTGCCAGCTCACTTCGCGACAAAAAGAACACTGAAGCTTTCTTT	CASSLRDKKNTEAFF
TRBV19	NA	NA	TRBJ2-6	TGTGCCAGTAGTATGGTTCAGGGTCCCGGGGCCAACGTCCTGACTTTC	CASSMVQGPGANVLTF
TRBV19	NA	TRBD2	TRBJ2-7	TGTGCCAGTAGTATAAGTGGACTAGGGGACTCCTACGAGCAGTACTTC	CASSISGLGDSYEQYF
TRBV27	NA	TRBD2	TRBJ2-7	TGTGCCAGCAGTTTATCATGGCTAGCGGGCGGCGAGCAGTACTTC	CASSLSWLAGGEQYF
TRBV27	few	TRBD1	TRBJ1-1	TGTGCCAGCACCCCTAGACAGGGGTTGATCACTGAAGCTTTCTTT	CASTPRQGLITEAFF
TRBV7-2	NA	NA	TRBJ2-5	TGTGCCAGCAGCTTAGCTGCAGCCGGACTGGGAGGTTACGGGACCCAGTACTTC	CASSLAAAGLGGYGTQYF
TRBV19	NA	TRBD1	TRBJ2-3	TGTGCCAGTAGCCTGACAGGGGCGAGCACAGATACGCAGTATTTT	CASSLTGASTDTQYF
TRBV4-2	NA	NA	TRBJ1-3	TGTGCCAGCAGCCAAGATACCCCGAGGGTGCGAAGCACCATATATTTT	CASSQDTPRVRSTIYF
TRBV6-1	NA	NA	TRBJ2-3	TGTGCCAGCAGTGGGAACAGGCAGTATTTT	CASSGNRQYF
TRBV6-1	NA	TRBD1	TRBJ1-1	TGTGCCAGCAGCACGACAGGGGGCGCTTTCTTT	CASSTTGGAFF
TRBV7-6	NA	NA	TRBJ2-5	TGTGCCAGCAGCTTGGGGGGTGGTTTAGGAGAGACCCAGTACTTC	CASSLGGGLGETQYF
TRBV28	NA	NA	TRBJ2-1	TGTGCCAGCAGTTTACTGCAGTATGAGCAGTTCTTC	CASSLLQYEQFF
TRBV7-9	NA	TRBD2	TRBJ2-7	TGTGCCAGCAGCTTCTCGACTAGCTCCGAGCAGTACTTC	CASSFSTSSEQYF
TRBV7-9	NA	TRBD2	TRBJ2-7	TGTGCCAGCAGCTTAGAGGGTAGCGGGACCTACGAGCAGTACTTC	CASSLEGSGTYEQYF
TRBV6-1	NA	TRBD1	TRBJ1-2	TGTGCCATCCAAATGACAGGGGGGGATGGCTACACCTTC	CAIQMTGGDGYTF